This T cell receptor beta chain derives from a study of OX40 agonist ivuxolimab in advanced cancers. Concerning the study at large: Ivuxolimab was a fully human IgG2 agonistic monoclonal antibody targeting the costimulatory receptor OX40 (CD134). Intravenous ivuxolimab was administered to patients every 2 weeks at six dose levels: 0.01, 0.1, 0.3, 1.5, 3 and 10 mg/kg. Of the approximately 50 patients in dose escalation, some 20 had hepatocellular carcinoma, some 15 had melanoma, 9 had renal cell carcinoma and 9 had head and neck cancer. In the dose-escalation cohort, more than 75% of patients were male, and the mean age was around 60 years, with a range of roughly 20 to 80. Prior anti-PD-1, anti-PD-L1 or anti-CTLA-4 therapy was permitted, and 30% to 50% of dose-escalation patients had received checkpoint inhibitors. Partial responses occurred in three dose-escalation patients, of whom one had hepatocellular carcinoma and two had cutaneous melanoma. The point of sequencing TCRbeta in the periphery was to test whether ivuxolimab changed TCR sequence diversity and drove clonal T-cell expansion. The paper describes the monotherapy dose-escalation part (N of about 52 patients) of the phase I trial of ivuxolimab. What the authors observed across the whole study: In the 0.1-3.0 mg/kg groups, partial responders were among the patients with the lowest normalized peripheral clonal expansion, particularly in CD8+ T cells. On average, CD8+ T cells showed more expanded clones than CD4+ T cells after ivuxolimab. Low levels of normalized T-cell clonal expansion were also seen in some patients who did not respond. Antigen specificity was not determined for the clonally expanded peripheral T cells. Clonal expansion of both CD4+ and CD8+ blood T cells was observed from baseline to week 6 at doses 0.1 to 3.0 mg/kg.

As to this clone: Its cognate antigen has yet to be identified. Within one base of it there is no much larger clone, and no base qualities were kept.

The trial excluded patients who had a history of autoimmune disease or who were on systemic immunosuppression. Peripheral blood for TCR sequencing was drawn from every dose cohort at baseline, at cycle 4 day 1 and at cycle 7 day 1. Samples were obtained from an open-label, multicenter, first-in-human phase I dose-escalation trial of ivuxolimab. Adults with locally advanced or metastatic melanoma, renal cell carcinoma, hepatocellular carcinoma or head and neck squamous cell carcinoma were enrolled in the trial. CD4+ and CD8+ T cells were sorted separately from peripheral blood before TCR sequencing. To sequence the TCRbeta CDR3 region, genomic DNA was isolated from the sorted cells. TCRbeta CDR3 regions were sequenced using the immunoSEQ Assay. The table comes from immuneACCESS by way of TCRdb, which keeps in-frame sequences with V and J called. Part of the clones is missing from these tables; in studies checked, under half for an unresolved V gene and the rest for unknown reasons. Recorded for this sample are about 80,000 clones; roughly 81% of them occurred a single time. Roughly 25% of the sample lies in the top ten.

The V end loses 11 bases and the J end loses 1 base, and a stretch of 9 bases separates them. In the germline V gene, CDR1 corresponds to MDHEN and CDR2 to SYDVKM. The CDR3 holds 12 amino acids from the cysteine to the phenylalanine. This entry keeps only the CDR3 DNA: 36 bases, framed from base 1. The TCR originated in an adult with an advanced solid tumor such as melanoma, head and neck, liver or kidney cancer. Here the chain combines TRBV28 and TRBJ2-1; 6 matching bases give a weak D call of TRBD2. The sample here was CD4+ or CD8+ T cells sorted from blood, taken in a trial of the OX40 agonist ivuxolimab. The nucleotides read TGTGCCGGCGGAGGGTCCTACAATGAGCAGTTCTTC. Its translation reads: CAGGGSYNEQFF.